This T cell receptor beta chain was obtained from a study of identical twins. Study results and limitations: Twin sharing of out-of-frame TCR alpha was underestimated by models in monozygotic pairs.

This clonotype was picked up a small number of times. Its specificity is unknown. Germline V gene lookup returns CDR1 LGHNA and CDR2 YSLEER. The CDR3 is 15 amino acids. V was pared by 4 bases and J by 5 bases, with 11 bases of the junction left unmatched. TCRdb re-called the 5' RACE reads with MiXCR, one entry per CDR3 protein. The sample carries over 600,000 distinct CDR3 sequences, around 20% recorded once. In addition, the sample was reused for a study of T cells expressing NK-cell markers. This second study says: Cells sorted as CD3+CD56+NKG2C+, CD3+CD56+NKG2C- and CD3+CD56-NKG2C+ T cells supplied the TCR beta repertoires. What restricted sorting to alpha-beta TCR T cells in several experiments was an anti-gamma-delta TCR antibody. These clonotypes, the leaders elsewhere, also led the CD3+CD56-NKG2C+ fraction in several donors.

The sequenced sample was PBMCs. The chain has TRBV4-3 and TRBJ2-7; 7 nucleotides match TRBD2. The receptor comes from a woman aged 18-29 years in good health. The CDR3 coding sequence is TGCGCCAGCAGCCGCCAGCGGGGTATTCGCGACGAGCAGTACTTC. Its translation: CASSRQRGIRDEQYF.